The rows below give T cell receptor beta chains drawn from one sample of a study of blood T cells in healthy people across ages. From the 5' RACE reads, TCRdb called clonotypes with MiXCR, one entry per CDR3 protein. Of roughly 1.5 million distinct CDR3 sequences listed, about 42% are singletons. Sequencing used blood. The receptors shown here come from a woman aged 18-29 years in good health. Each CDR3 is given with its conserved first and last residue.

V gene: TRBV28; J gene: TRBJ2-7; CDR3 length: 15; CDR3 protein: CASSSRGTLSYEQYF
V gene: TRBV6-1; J gene: TRBJ1-5; CDR3 length: 17; CDR3 protein: CASSGAGQLSSNQPRHF
V gene: TRBV12-3/TRBV12-4; J gene: TRBJ1-4; CDR3 length: 15; CDR3 protein: CASSSTGGPNEKLFF
V gene: TRBV7-9; J gene: TRBJ2-1; CDR3 length: 14; CDR3 protein: CASSTSVGRPGQFF
V gene: TRBV4-3; J gene: TRBJ1-2; CDR3 length: 15; CDR3 protein: CASSQDPTGRGGYTF
V gene: TRBV18; J gene: TRBJ2-1; CDR3 length: 16; CDR3 protein: CASSARSRDDNNEQFF
V gene: TRBV15; J gene: TRBJ1-5; CDR3 length: 18; CDR3 protein: CATSRDIPGSSGNQPQHF
V gene: TRBV12-3/TRBV12-4; J gene: TRBJ2-1; CDR3 length: 17; CDR3 protein: CASSFSPGTPSYNEQFF
V gene: TRBV28; J gene: TRBJ1-2; CDR3 length: 17; CDR3 protein: CASSSSGKRDPNYGYTF
V gene: TRBV6-1; J gene: TRBJ2-2; CDR3 length: 17; CDR3 protein: CASRWGVSKGPPGELFF
V gene: TRBV20-1; J gene: TRBJ2-5; CDR3 length: 15; CDR3 protein: CSAPTASSAQETQYF
V gene: TRBV15; J gene: TRBJ1-1; CDR3 length: 13; CDR3 protein: CATSRVQNTEAFF
V gene: TRBV4-2; J gene: TRBJ2-1; CDR3 length: 17; CDR3 protein: CASSQELGGGPFDEQFF
V gene: TRBV15; J gene: TRBJ2-3; CDR3 length: 17; CDR3 protein: CATSRDSIPGSTDTQYF
V gene: TRBV6-2/TRBV6-3; J gene: TRBJ1-1; CDR3 length: 15; CDR3 protein: CASRKGPSGNTEAFF
V gene: TRBV6-1; J gene: TRBJ2-1; CDR3 length: 17; CDR3 protein: CASRTIAQGSSYNEQFF
V gene: TRBV12-3/TRBV12-4; J gene: TRBJ2-7; CDR3 length: 14; CDR3 protein: CASSLEDSNYEQYF
V gene: TRBV15; J gene: TRBJ2-1; CDR3 length: 16; CDR3 protein: CATSRGSSVYKDEQFF
V gene: TRBV20-1; J gene: TRBJ1-2; CDR3 length: 11; CDR3 protein: CSPRENYGYTF
V gene: TRBV20-1; J gene: TRBJ1-2; CDR3 length: 13; CDR3 protein: CSASDLTGLGYTF
V gene: TRBV28; J gene: TRBJ1-1; CDR3 length: 14; CDR3 protein: CASSLPWTITEAFF
V gene: TRBV29-1; J gene: TRBJ2-2; CDR3 length: 14; CDR3 protein: CSVPTGPHTGELFF
V gene: TRBV30; J gene: TRBJ1-1; CDR3 length: 13; CDR3 protein: CAWMNRLNTEAFF
V gene: TRBV4-3; J gene: TRBJ2-3; CDR3 length: 16; CDR3 protein: CTSSQEVGGRTDTQYF
V gene: TRBV20-1; J gene: TRBJ1-6; CDR3 length: 13; CDR3 protein: CSARDASASPLHF
V gene: TRBV6-2/TRBV6-3; J gene: -; CDR3 length: 14; CDR3 protein: CASSRGLKYNEQYF
V gene: TRBV9; J gene: TRBJ2-3; CDR3 length: 14; CDR3 protein: CASSVGAPTDTQYF
V gene: TRBV7-2; J gene: TRBJ2-3; CDR3 length: 18; CDR3 protein: CASSLASGLAGEGDTQYF
V gene: TRBV7-2; J gene: TRBJ2-2; CDR3 length: 14; CDR3 protein: CASSLKKVAGELFF
V gene: TRBV20-1; J gene: TRBJ1-4; CDR3 length: 13; CDR3 protein: CSASQSTNEKLFF
V gene: TRBV7-2; J gene: TRBJ2-7; CDR3 length: 16; CDR3 protein: CASSLVGGTSSYEQYF
V gene: TRBV7-9; J gene: TRBJ1-1; CDR3 length: 13; CDR3 protein: CASSPQGGAEAFF
V gene: TRBV20-1; J gene: TRBJ2-3; CDR3 length: 14; CDR3 protein: CSASQGSLTDTQYF
V gene: TRBV20-1; J gene: TRBJ1-6; CDR3 length: 16; CDR3 protein: CSASEIRGYGNSPLHF
V gene: TRBV27; J gene: TRBJ2-7; CDR3 length: 14; CDR3 protein: CASSLRRDTNEQYF
V gene: TRBV27; J gene: TRBJ2-2; CDR3 length: 13; CDR3 protein: CASRRTGIGELFF
V gene: TRBV25-1; J gene: TRBJ2-1; CDR3 length: 14; CDR3 protein: CASEQGLAYNEQFF
V gene: TRBV10-3; J gene: TRBJ2-7; CDR3 length: 12; CDR3 protein: CAISDWGIEQYF
V gene: TRBV28; J gene: TRBJ2-1; CDR3 length: 17; CDR3 protein: CASSQGTSGIAYNEQFF
V gene: TRBV12-3/TRBV12-4; J gene: TRBJ2-5; CDR3 length: 14; CDR3 protein: CASSVLTSQETQYF
V gene: TRBV29-1; J gene: TRBJ2-5; CDR3 length: 14; CDR3 protein: CSVEVGVKVNEQYF
V gene: TRBV7-8; J gene: TRBJ2-7; CDR3 length: 14; CDR3 protein: CASSPTGSGYKQYF
V gene: TRBV25-1; J gene: TRBJ1-2; CDR3 length: 13; CDR3 protein: CVSSRQGYYGYTF
V gene: TRBV20-1; J gene: TRBJ2-1; CDR3 length: 12; CDR3 protein: CSGQGGGNEQFF
V gene: TRBV24-1; J gene: TRBJ2-3; CDR3 length: 15; CDR3 protein: CATSDLKGPGDTQYF
V gene: TRBV5-4; J gene: -; CDR3 length: 15; CDR3 protein: CASSSGGQGTYEQYF
V gene: TRBV7-2; J gene: TRBJ1-2; CDR3 length: 12; CDR3 protein: CASSVDRAGYTF
V gene: TRBV25-1; J gene: TRBJ1-5; CDR3 length: 14; CDR3 protein: CASSEYTGMEPQHF
V gene: TRBV6-2/TRBV6-3; J gene: TRBJ2-5; CDR3 length: 11; CDR3 protein: CASTKGETQYF
V gene: TRBV3-1; J gene: TRBJ2-1; CDR3 length: 17; CDR3 protein: CASSPWGSRANNNEQFF
V gene: TRBV12-3/TRBV12-4; J gene: TRBJ1-4; CDR3 length: 15; CDR3 protein: CASTPRESTNEKLFF